The source of this T cell receptor beta chain is a study of shared clonotypes between healthy human individuals. The naive CD8 subset, CD45RO-negative cells positively selected for CCR7, excluded terminally differentiated effector memory CD45RA+ cells. Comment on this clone: No antigen is known for it.

Study-wide points: Sharing across a handful of donors was seen in 4% to 5.5% of naive CD4 clonotypes.

Clones were sequenced by immunoSEQ multiplex PCR, and TCRdb holds only the in-frame ones, with some missing. The data show about 2.1 million clones, approximately 94% seen once. The germline gives CDR1 LNHDA, CDR2 SQIVND (reference sequence). V lost 6 bases to trimming and J lost 1 base, with 21 bases between them. The CDR3 consists of 17 residues. Input material: naive CD8+ T cells from PBMCs. This TCR derives from a man aged 18 to 29 in good health. Some clones in this sample may be carry-over from other donors' samples. This chain connects TRBV19 to TRBJ1-1; D is possibly TRBD1 (5 bases). The CDR3 coding sequence is TGTGCCAGTAGCCGCCCTCGGGACGGCGAACAGAACACTGAAGCTTTCTTT. It is translated as CASSRPRDGEQNTEAFF.